One and the same sample provided the 8 T cell receptor beta chains below, sequenced in a study of regulatory T cells in long-lasting Graves disease. Libraries of TCR beta came from iRepertoire HTBI primers plus Arm-PCR of CDR3 regions. MiXCR was run by TCRdb on the multiplex PCR reads, yielding one entry per CDR3 protein. This sample has a few hundred thousand distinct CDR3 sequences, with approximately 13% found just once. As to time point: newly diagnosed GD, antithyroid drugs for less than 3 months. RNA extracted from PBMCs served as the sequencing template. Another study also made use of these data, one on T cells in Graves' hyperthyroidism and ophthalmopathy.

Sequences were derived from peripheral blood mononuclear cells (PBMCs), sampled at new diagnosis, from a patient treated with antithyroid drugs. The receptors shown here come from a man aged 30 to 39 with Graves disease.

This clonotype was observed a few times. The chain employs TRBV7-9 and TRBJ2-7; weak D call: TRBD2 (6 bases). The CDR3 is made up of 14 amino acids. V was shortened by 5 bases and J by 7 bases, with 18 bases between the two germline ends. In germline, CDR1 is SEHNR, CDR2 FQNEAQ (reference sequence). CDR3 sequence: CASSQLTGVGEQYF. CDR3 coding DNA: TGTGCCAGCAGCCAGTTGACGGGGGTCGGGGAGCAGTACTTC.

The chain is built from TRBV19 and TRBJ2-1; D uncertain. The CDR3 spans 11 residues. Trimming stripped 3 bases from V and 9 bases from J, with 6 bases between. Germline CDR1 LNHDA, CDR2 SQIVND (reference sequence). CDR3 loop: CASSIHTEQFF. DNA for the CDR3: TGTGCCAGTAGTATTCATACTGAGCAGTTCTTC.

This clonotype has at least ten counts. The chain employs TRBV7-9 and TRBJ1-5; no clear D gene. V dropped 1 base and J dropped 6 bases, with 7 bases sitting between them. Germline V gives CDR1 SEHNR, CDR2 FQNEAQ (reference sequence). There are 13 residues in the CDR3. The CDR3 DNA reads TGTGCCAGCAGCTTAGAGGAATCTCAGCCCCAGCATTTT. Translating gives CASSLEESQPQHF.

This clonotype was seen at least ten times. The V call is TRBV12-3 or TRBV12-4, the J call TRBJ1-5; D remains ambiguous. This CDR3 spans 14 amino acids. Trimming pared 5 bases from V and 0 bases from J, leaving 8 bases between. The CDR3 DNA follows: TGTGCCAGCAGTCTTACGTATAGCAATCAGCCCCAGCATTTT. It yields the protein CASSLTYSNQPQHF.

This clonotype has at least ten counts. This sequence joins TRBV6-6 and TRBJ1-4; perhaps TRBD1 as D (6 bases). Germline lookup yields CDR1 MNHNY and CDR2 SVGAGI (reference sequence). The CDR3 totals 16 residues. V shed 0 bases and J shed 6 bases, with 14 bases lying between them. The CDR3 is CASSYSVTGGDEKLFF. CDR3 sequence (DNA): TGTGCCAGCAGTTACTCGGTGACAGGTGGGGATGAAAAACTGTTTTTT.

This clonotype was observed a handful of times. CDR3 sequence (DNA): TGCAGTGCTAGAGAGGGGGAGTCTAACTATGGCTACACCTTC. Protein: CSAREGESNYGYTF. The rearrangement joins TRBV20-1 to TRBJ1-2; TRBD1 might be the D (5 bases). V lost 0 bases and J 0 bases, leaving 8 bases between the germline ends. CDR1 DFQATT and CDR2 SNEGSKA come from the germline V gene (reference sequence). The CDR3 covers 14 residues.

This clonotype was counted ten times or more. V is TRBV2 and J is TRBJ1-4; no firm D call. Germline CDR1 and CDR2: SNHLY and FYNNEI. The length of the CDR3 is 15 residues. Between the trimmed V and J ends, which lost 7 bases and 0 bases, there was a span of 12 bases. The CDR3 sequence: CASTSTLATNEKLFF. CDR3 bases: TGTGCCAGCACCTCGACCCTTGCAACTAATGAAAAACTGTTTTTT.

This clonotype was recorded at least ten times. The chain joins TRBV6-5 to TRBJ2-1; TRBD2 matches 7 bases. Germline V CDR1 and CDR2: MNHEY, SVGAGI. V lost 2 bases and J lost 6; bases outside the gene matches: 7. This CDR3 contains 15 residues. In DNA form, the CDR3 reads TGTGCCAGCAGTTACAGGTCTAGCGGAGGCAATGAGCAGTTCTTC. Protein: CASSYRSSGGNEQFF.